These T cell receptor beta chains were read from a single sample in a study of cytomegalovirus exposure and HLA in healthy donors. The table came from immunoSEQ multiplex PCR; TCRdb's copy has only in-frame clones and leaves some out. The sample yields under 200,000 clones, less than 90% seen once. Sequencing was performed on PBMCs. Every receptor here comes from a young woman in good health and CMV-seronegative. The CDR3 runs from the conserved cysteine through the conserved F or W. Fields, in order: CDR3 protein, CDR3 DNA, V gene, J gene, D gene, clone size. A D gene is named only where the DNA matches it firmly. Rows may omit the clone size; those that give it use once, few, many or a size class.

CDR3aa: CASNRGDSYEQYF
CDR3nt: TGTGCCAGTAACAGGGGGGACTCCTACGAGCAGTACTTC
v_gene: TRBV19
j_gene: TRBJ2-7
d_gene: TRBD1
abundance: -

CDR3aa: CASSLNYGTEAFF
CDR3nt: TGTGCCAGCAGCTTAAATTACGGCACTGAAGCTTTCTTT
v_gene: TRBV7-3
j_gene: TRBJ1-1
d_gene: -
abundance: -

CDR3aa: CASSGTSGSYNEQFF
CDR3nt: TGTGCCAGCAGCGGTACTAGCGGGTCCTACAATGAGCAGTTCTTC
v_gene: TRBV9
j_gene: TRBJ2-1
d_gene: TRBD2
abundance: -

CDR3aa: CASSPGVLNTEAFF
CDR3nt: TGTGCCAGTAGTCCCGGGGTGCTCAACACTGAAGCTTTCTTT
v_gene: TRBV19
j_gene: TRBJ1-1
d_gene: -
abundance: -

CDR3aa: CASSLIAGLRETGELFF
CDR3nt: TGCGCCAGCAGCTTGATTGCGGGACTACGGGAAACCGGGGAGCTGTTTTTT
v_gene: TRBV5-1
j_gene: TRBJ2-2
d_gene: TRBD2
abundance: once

CDR3aa: CASSRSGEIQPQHF
CDR3nt: TGTGCCAGTAGCCGATCAGGGGAGATCCAGCCCCAGCATTTT
v_gene: TRBV19
j_gene: TRBJ1-5
d_gene: -
abundance: -

CDR3aa: CSVQEVAGGYEQYF
CDR3nt: TGCAGCGTTCAAGAGGTGGCAGGGGGCTACGAGCAGTACTTC
v_gene: TRBV29-1
j_gene: TRBJ2-7
d_gene: TRBD1
abundance: -

CDR3aa: CASSSTEEAFF
CDR3nt: TGTGCCAGCAGTTCGACTGAAGAAGCTTTCTTT
v_gene: TRBV7-8
j_gene: TRBJ1-1
d_gene: -
abundance: -

CDR3aa: CASRSETAKETQYF
CDR3nt: TGCGCCAGCAGGTCGGAGACAGCGAAAGAGACCCAGTACTTC
v_gene: TRBV5-1
j_gene: TRBJ2-5
d_gene: -
abundance: -

CDR3aa: CASSLAGESYEQYF
CDR3nt: TGCGCCAGCAGTCTAGCGGGAGAGTCCTACGAGCAGTACTTC
v_gene: TRBV4-3
j_gene: TRBJ2-7
d_gene: TRBD2
abundance: -

CDR3aa: CASSRDSWGEAFF
CDR3nt: TGTGCCAGCAGCCGGGACAGCTGGGGTGAAGCTTTCTTT
v_gene: TRBV5-4
j_gene: TRBJ1-1
d_gene: TRBD1
abundance: -

CDR3aa: CASSPTSLKASRSATEAFF
CDR3nt: TGCGCCAGCAGTCCCACATCTTTAAAGGCAAGCAGGTCGGCCACTGAAGCTTTCTTT
v_gene: TRBV23-1
j_gene: TRBJ1-1
d_gene: -
abundance: -

CDR3aa: CASSLASGEGTQYF
CDR3nt: TGTGCCAGCAGCTTAGCGTCAGGGGAAGGGACCCAGTACTTC
v_gene: TRBV7-2
j_gene: TRBJ2-5
d_gene: -
abundance: -

CDR3aa: CSDRDRAWYGYGYTF
CDR3nt: TGCAGCGATCGGGACAGGGCTTGGTATGGCTATGGCTACACCTTC
v_gene: TRBV29-1
j_gene: TRBJ1-2
d_gene: TRBD1
abundance: once

CDR3aa: CASRPGRENLFF
CDR3nt: TGTGCCAGCAGGCCCGGGAGGGAAAATCTGTTCTTC
v_gene: TRBV6-5
j_gene: TRBJ2-1
d_gene: TRBD2
abundance: -

CDR3aa: CASSDPTGPSTDTQYF
CDR3nt: TGTGCCAGCAGCGATCCGACAGGACCCAGCACAGATACGCAGTATTTT
v_gene: TRBV7-9
j_gene: TRBJ2-3
d_gene: -
abundance: -

CDR3aa: CASSLEQNTGELFF
CDR3nt: TGCGCCAGCAGCTTGGAACAGAACACCGGGGAGCTGTTTTTT
v_gene: TRBV5-1
j_gene: TRBJ2-2
d_gene: -
abundance: -

CDR3aa: CSVEWDRPYEQYF
CDR3nt: TGCAGCGTTGAATGGGACAGGCCTTACGAGCAGTACTTC
v_gene: TRBV29-1
j_gene: TRBJ2-7
d_gene: TRBD1
abundance: -

CDR3aa: CASSPEYNEQFF
CDR3nt: TGTGCCAGCAGTCCCGAGTACAATGAGCAGTTCTTC
v_gene: TRBV6-6
j_gene: TRBJ2-1
d_gene: -
abundance: -

CDR3aa: CASSPGVLQGYSYEQYF
CDR3nt: TGCGCCAGCAGCCCCGGCGTGTTACAGGGGTATTCCTACGAGCAGTACTTC
v_gene: TRBV14
j_gene: TRBJ2-7
d_gene: TRBD1
abundance: -

CDR3aa: CASSLGQANYGYTF
CDR3nt: TGTGCCAGTAGTTTGGGACAGGCGAACTATGGCTACACCTTC
v_gene: TRBV19
j_gene: TRBJ1-2
d_gene: TRBD1
abundance: few

CDR3aa: CASSLDRAFLSGANVLTF
CDR3nt: TGTGCCAGCAGCCTGGACAGGGCTTTCCTCTCTGGGGCCAACGTCCTGACTTTC
v_gene: TRBV13
j_gene: TRBJ2-6
d_gene: TRBD1
abundance: -